This TCR beta chain was profiled in a study of blood T cell repertoires in COVID-19. Study summary: Specimens from acute and convalescent COVID-19 originated in the United States, Italy and Spain. Sources were T cells, B-cell-depleted T cells, or PBMCs; the material itself was cDNA or gDNA.

In the original processing: For nucleated cells, counts were estimated from reference gene primer amplification. Using immunoSEQ multiplex PCR, the repertoire was profiled, and TCRdb retains in-frame clones only, with some absent. From that table come the V and J calls and clone size; the DNA was used to work out D and trimming. The repertoire holds 70,000 to 90,000 clones, with around 90% as singletons. The CDR3 has 15 amino acids. Germline CDR1 reads LGHDT; CDR2 reads YNNKEL (reference sequence). V lost 1 base to trimming and J lost 4 bases; unmatched junction nucleotides: 4. The clonotype was recovered from a human donor in a cohort sampled during active COVID-19. The chain recombines TRBV3-1 (or the pseudogene TRBV3-2) with TRBJ2-4; TRBD1 aligns across 7 bases. Sequenced input: peripheral blood. CDR3 bases: TGTGCCAGCAGCCAAGCCGGGACAGAAAAAAACATTCAGTACTTC. Translating gives CASSQAGTEKNIQYF.